The TCR beta chain under discussion was sequenced for a study of post-analysis software for immune sequencing data. Study summary: Patients with relapsing-remitting, secondary progressive and progressive-relapsing multiple sclerosis courses were all represented.

Findings of the study overall: Strong co-clustering by F measure linked samples that shared a preparation batch. TRBV segments more frequent in patients than in controls numbered several and included TRBV5-6, TRBV5-1 and TRBV20-1. There was significantly lower normalized Chao1 diversity in multiple sclerosis patients than in controls.

This CDR3 has 14 residues. Trimming removed 3 bases from V and 0 bases from J, with 9 bases in between. Sequencing libraries made from TCR beta cDNA carried unique molecular identifiers. TCRdb recomputed calls from the PCR reads with MiXCR, one row per CDR3 protein. The table lists about 200,000 distinct CDR3 sequences, approximately 28% of them singletons, with around 3.2% in the top ten. At least ten counts were recorded for this clonotype. Its antigen is still unknown. The material sequenced was blood. The receptor comes from a girl aged 2-17 years with multiple sclerosis. This chain connects TRBV12-3 or TRBV12-4 to TRBJ2-7; maybe TRBD1 (6 bases). The CDR3: CASSFDRLSYEQYF. In DNA form, the CDR3 reads TGTGCCAGCAGTTTTGACAGGCTCTCCTACGAGCAGTACTTC.